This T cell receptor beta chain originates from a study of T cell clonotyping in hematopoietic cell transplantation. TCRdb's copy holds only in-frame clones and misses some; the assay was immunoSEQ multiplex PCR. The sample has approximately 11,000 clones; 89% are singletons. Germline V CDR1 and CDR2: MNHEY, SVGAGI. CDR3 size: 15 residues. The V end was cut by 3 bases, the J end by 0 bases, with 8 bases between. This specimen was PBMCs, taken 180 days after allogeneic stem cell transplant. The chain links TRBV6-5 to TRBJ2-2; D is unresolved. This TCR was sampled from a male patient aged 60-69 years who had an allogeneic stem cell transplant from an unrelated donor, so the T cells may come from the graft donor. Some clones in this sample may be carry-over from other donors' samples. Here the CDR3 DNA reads TGTGCCAGCAGTTATCTGCATACGAACACCGGGGAGCTGTTTTTT. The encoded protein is CASSYLHTNTGELFF.